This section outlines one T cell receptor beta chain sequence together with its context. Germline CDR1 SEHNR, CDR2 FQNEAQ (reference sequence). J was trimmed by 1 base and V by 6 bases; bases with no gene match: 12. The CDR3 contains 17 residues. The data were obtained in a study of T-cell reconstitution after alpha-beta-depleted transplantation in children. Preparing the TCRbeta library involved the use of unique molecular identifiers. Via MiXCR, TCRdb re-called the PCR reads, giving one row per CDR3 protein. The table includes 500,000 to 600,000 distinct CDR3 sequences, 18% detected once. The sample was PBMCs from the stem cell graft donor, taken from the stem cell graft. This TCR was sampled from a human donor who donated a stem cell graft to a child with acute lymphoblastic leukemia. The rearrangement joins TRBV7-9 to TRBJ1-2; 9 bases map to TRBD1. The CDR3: CASSSQPGQGDNYGYTF. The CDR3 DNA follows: TGTGCCAGCAGTTCTCAACCGGGACAGGGTGATAACTATGGCTACACCTTC.